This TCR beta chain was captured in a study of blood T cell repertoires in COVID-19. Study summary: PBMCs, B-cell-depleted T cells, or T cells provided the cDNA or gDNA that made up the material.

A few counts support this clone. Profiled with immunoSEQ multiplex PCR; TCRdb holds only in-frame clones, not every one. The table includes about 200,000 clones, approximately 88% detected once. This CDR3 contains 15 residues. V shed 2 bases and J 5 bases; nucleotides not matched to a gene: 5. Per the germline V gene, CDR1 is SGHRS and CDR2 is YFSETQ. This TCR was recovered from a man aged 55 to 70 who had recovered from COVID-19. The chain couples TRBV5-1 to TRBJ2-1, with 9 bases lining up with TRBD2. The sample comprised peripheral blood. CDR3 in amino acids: CASSLGPSGDNEQFF. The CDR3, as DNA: TGCGCCAGCAGCTTAGGGCCTAGCGGGGACAATGAGCAGTTCTTC.